Below, one TCR beta chain is given with its context. Looked up from germline, CDR1 is MGHDK and CDR2 is SYGVNS. The CDR3 consists of 15 residues. Trimming left V 8 bases short and J 6 bases short, with 22 bases between. The method was immunoSEQ multiplex PCR; TCRdb's version includes in-frame clones alone and lacks a portion of them. The repertoire includes 1.6 million or so clones, approximately 98.5% of them detected once, and roughly 0.36% sits in the top ten. The data derive from a study of shared clonotypes between healthy human individuals. The source of this sequence is a man aged 30-40 years in good health. The chain is built from TRBV25-1 and TRBJ1-1; a possible D gene is TRBD1 (6 bases). The sequenced material came from naive CD4+ T cells sorted from blood. The subset: CD45RA+ positively selected. The CDR3 DNA reads as TGTGCCAGCGCTACCTCTGAGGGGGAGAATGCTGAAGCTTTCTTT. This gives the protein CASATSEGENAEAFF.